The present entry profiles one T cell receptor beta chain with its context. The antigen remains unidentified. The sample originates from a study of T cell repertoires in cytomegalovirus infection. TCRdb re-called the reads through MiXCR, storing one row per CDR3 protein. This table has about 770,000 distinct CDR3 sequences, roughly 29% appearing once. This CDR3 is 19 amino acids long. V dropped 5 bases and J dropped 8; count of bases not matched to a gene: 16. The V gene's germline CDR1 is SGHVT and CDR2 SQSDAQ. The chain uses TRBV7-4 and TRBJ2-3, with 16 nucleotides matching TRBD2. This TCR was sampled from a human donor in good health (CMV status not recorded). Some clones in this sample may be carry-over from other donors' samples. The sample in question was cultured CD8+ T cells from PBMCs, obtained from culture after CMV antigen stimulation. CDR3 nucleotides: TGTGCCAGCAGCCCCCACCAAGGGACTAGCGGGGGGGTCCTCCGTACGCAGTATTTT. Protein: CASSPHQGTSGGVLRTQYF.